The 14 T cell receptor beta chains reported below all come from one sample, sequenced in a study of T cell responses to AZD1222 COVID-19 vaccine. Sequencing used immunoSEQ multiplex PCR; TCRdb keeps in-frame clones, though not all of them. The table shows 90,000 to 95,000 clones, with roughly 93% occurring only once. The starting material was peripheral blood, obtained on day 0 of AZD1222 vaccination. The receptors were gathered from an adult in good health.

The gene calls are TRBV3-1 (or the pseudogene TRBV3-2) and TRBJ2-7; D gene unclear. The CDR3 consists of 15 residues. Germline CDR1 reads LGHDT; CDR2 reads YNNKEL (reference sequence). Trimming removed 3 bases from V and 2 bases from J, with 14 bases in between. The CDR3 DNA reads as TGTGCCAGCAGCCAGTCAGCCGACTCCCCCTACGAGCAGTACTTC. Translated, it gives CASSQSADSPYEQYF.

The chain couples TRBV18 to TRBJ2-1; D may be TRBD2 (6 bases). The germline V gene encodes CDR1 KGHSH and CDR2 LQKENI. With 2 bases removed from V and 3 bases from J, the gap between germline ends came to 14 bases. The CDR3 is 16 residues long. The CDR3 sequence is CASSPSTGVSYNEQFF. The CDR3 DNA reads TGTGCCAGCTCACCAAGTACGGGGGTCAGCTACAATGAGCAGTTCTTC.

The rearrangement links TRBV6-5 to TRBJ2-7, with 9 positions matching TRBD1. CDR3 length: 15 amino acids. J lost 3 bases, V lost 4 bases, and 7 bases had no gene match. Germline V gives CDR1 MNHEY, CDR2 SVGAGI. The CDR3 bases are TGTGCCAGCAGTTCTCCCGGGACAGGGCGCTACGAGCAGTACTTC. Amino acids: CASSSPGTGRYEQYF.

The V and J genes are TRBV18 and TRBJ1-2, with 11 positions matching TRBD1. Trimming took 3 bases from V and 13 from J; bases not matched to a gene: 7. Germline assignment: CDR1 KGHSH and CDR2 LQKENI. The CDR3 is 13 residues long. The DNA of the CDR3 is TGTGCCAGCTCACCGGACAGGGGGCGGGAGTGCACCTTC. It specifies CASSPDRGRECTF.

The J gene is TRBJ2-3, the V gene TRBV5-1; D unresolved. Trimming cost V 2 bases and J 2 bases, with 9 bases left between them. The length of the CDR3 is 14 residues. The V gene's germline CDR1 is SGHRS and CDR2 YFSETQ. This CDR3 is CASSLGGFTDTQYF. As DNA, the CDR3 is TGCGCCAGCAGCTTAGGCGGTTTCACAGATACGCAGTATTTT. Full variable domain (remainder filled in from reference TRBV5-1 and TRBJ2-3): KAGVTQTPRYLIKTRGQQVTLSCSPISGHRSVSWYQQTPGQGLQFLFEYFSETQRNKGNFPGRFSGRQFSNSRSEMNVSTLELGDSALYLCASSLGGFTDTQYFGPGTRLTVL.

The CDR3 loop is CAISGDTFNYGYTF. In DNA, the CDR3 is TGTGCCATCAGTGGGGACACCTTCAACTATGGCTACACCTTC. This chain links TRBV10-3 with TRBJ1-2, with a possible D match to TRBD1 (6 bases). The length of the CDR3 is 14 residues. V shed 4 bases and J shed 2 bases, with 11 bases lying between them. Germline V gene sequence: CDR1 ENHRY, CDR2 SYGVKD.

This clone was counted between two and nine times. The chain couples TRBV19 to TRBJ1-5, with TRBD1 matching over 8 bases. This CDR3 contains 14 residues. CDR1 and CDR2 (germline): LNHDA, SQIVND (reference sequence). Trimming cost V 6 bases and J 5 bases; bases outside gene matches: 6. This CDR3 is CASSPRGHDQPQHF. CDR3 nucleotides: TGTGCCAGTAGCCCCAGGGGGCACGATCAGCCCCAGCATTTT.

There are a few counts of this clone. This rearrangement joins TRBV3-1 (or the pseudogene TRBV3-2) to TRBJ1-4, with 7 bases lining up with TRBD1. Unmatched junction bases numbered 5, after V lost 6 bases and J lost 1 base. The CDR3 sequence is 15 residues long. Per germline, CDR1 LGHDT and CDR2 YNNKEL (reference sequence). CDR3 in amino acids: CASRARQGTNEKLFF. The CDR3 DNA follows: TGTGCCAGCAGGGCTCGACAGGGAACTAATGAAAAACTGTTTTTT.

This chain connects TRBV21-1 to TRBJ2-1; the table assigns TRBD1, which was not confirmed against the DNA. TRBV21-1 is annotated as a pseudogene. The CDR3 loop spans 14 amino acids. The CDR3 coding sequence is TGTGCCAGCTTTGAGACAGGCCGATACAATGAGCAGTTCTTC. Its protein product is CASFETGRYNEQFF.

The rearrangement links TRBV6-5 to TRBJ1-6; 9 bases are a match to TRBD1. Unmatched junction bases numbered 5, after V lost 6 bases and J lost 5 bases. The CDR3 totals 15 residues. CDR1 and CDR2 (germline): MNHEY, SVGAGI. CDR3 bases: TGTGCCAGCAGCAGACAGGGGGTGGATAATTCACCCCTCCACTTT. Translating gives CASSRQGVDNSPLHF.

V and J are TRBV4-1 and TRBJ2-3; 11 bases match TRBD2. CDR3 length equals 17 residues. J was trimmed by 2 bases and V by 2 bases; bases with no gene match: 6. Per the germline V gene, CDR1 is MGHRA and CDR2 is YSYEKL. The CDR3 here is CASSQSGLAGNTDTQYF. The CDR3 DNA follows: TGCGCCAGCAGCCAATCCGGACTAGCGGGTAACACAGATACGCAGTATTTT.

CDR3 in amino acids: CASSMSRPNTGELFF. The DNA for the CDR3 is TGTGCCAGTAGTATGTCTAGGCCGAACACCGGGGAGCTGTTTTTT. The chain employs TRBV19 and TRBJ2-2; D call uncertain. CDR1 and CDR2 (germline): LNHDA, SQIVND (reference sequence). V gave up 3 bases and J gave up 0 bases, with 8 bases separating them. The CDR3 has 15 residues.

Points on this clone: The junction differs from germline at one of its ends, possibly a read error. The chain carries TRBV4-1 and TRBJ2-3; 9 bases agree with TRBD2. The CDR3 has 19 residues. CDR1 and CDR2 from the germline V gene are MGHRA and YSYEKL. CDR3 amino acids: CASSQDRAGGRGGTDTQYF. The DNA for the CDR3 is TGCGCCAGCAGCCAAGATAGGGCGGGGGGGCGAGGAGGCACAGATACACAGTATTTT.

The chain is built from TRBV16 and TRBJ1-4; D ambiguous. The germline gives CDR1 KGHSY, CDR2 FQNENV. V was cut by 3 bases and J by 5 bases, with 7 bases left in between. The CDR3 extends over 13 amino acids. For the CDR3, the DNA is TGTGCCAGCAGCCAGTCCGTAAATGAAAAACTGTTTTTT. Translated, it gives CASSQSVNEKLFF.